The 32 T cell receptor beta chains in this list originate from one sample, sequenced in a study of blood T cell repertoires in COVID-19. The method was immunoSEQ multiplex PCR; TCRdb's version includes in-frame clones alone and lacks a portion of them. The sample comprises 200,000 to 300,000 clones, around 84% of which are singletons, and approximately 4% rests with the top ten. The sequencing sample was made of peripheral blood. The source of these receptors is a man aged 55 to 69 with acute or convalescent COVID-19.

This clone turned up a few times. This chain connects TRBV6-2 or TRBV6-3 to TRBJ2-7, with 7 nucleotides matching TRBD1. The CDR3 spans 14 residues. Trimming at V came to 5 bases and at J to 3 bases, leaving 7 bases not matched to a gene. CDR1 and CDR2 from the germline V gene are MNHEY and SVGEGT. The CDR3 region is CASSHPDRFYEQYF. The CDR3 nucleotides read TGTGCCAGCAGTCATCCGGACAGGTTCTACGAGCAGTACTTC.

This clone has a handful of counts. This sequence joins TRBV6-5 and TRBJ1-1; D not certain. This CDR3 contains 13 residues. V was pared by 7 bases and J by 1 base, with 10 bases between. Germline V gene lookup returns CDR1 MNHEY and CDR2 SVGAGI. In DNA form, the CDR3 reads TGTGCCAGCACCCAGACTGGGAACACTGAAGCTTTCTTT. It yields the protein CASTQTGNTEAFF.

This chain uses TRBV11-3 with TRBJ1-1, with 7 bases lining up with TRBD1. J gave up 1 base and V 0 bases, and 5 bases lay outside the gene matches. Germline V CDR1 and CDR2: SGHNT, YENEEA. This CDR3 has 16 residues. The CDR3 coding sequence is TGTGCCAGCAGCTTAGAAGGGGGCGGCGCGAACACTGAAGCTTTCTTT. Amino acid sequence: CASSLEGGGANTEAFF.

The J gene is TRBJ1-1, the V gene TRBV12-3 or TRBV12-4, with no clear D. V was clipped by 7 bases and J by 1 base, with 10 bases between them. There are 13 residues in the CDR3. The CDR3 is CASNALSNTEAFF. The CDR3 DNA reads TGTGCCAGCAATGCCCTATCGAACACTGAAGCTTTCTTT.

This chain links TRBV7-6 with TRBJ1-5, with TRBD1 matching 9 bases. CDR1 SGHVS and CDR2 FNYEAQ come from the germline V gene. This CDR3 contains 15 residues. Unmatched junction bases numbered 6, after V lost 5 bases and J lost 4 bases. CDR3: CASSPGQGPNQPQHF. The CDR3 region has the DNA TGTGCCAGCAGCCCGGGACAGGGCCCTAATCAGCCCCAGCATTTT.

This CDR3 reads CATSRGQQGPQPQHF. CDR3 bases: TGTGCCACCAGCCGCGGCCAACAGGGACCCCAGCCCCAGCATTTT. The genes are TRBV15 and TRBJ1-5, with a tentative D call TRBD1 (6 bases). Germline loops: CDR1 LNHNV, CDR2 YYDKDF (reference sequence). The CDR3 has 15 amino acids. Trimming shortened V by 5 bases and J by 7 bases, and 18 bases separated the two germline ends.

The CDR3 DNA reads as TGTGCCAGCAGTTACGGGCTGGGGCAAAACATTCAGTACTTC. The encoded protein is CASSYGLGQNIQYF. V usage is TRBV6-5 and J usage is TRBJ2-4, with D tentatively TRBD1 (5 bases). CDR1 and CDR2 (germline): MNHEY, SVGAGI. The CDR3 runs 14 residues. Trimming cost V 2 bases and J 5 bases, with 10 bases left between them.

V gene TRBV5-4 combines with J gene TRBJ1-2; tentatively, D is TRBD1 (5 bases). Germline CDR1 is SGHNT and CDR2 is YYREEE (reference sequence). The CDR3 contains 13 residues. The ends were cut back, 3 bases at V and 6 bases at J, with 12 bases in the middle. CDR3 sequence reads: CASSSQGWDGYTF. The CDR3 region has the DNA TGTGCCAGCAGCTCCCAGGGTTGGGATGGCTACACCTTC.

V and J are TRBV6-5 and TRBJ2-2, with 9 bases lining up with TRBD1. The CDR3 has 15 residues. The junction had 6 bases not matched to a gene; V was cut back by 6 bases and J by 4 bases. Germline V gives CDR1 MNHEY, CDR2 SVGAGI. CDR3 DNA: TGTGCCAGCAGCCCCAGGACAGGGGCCACCGGGGAGCTGTTTTTT. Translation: CASSPRTGATGELFF.

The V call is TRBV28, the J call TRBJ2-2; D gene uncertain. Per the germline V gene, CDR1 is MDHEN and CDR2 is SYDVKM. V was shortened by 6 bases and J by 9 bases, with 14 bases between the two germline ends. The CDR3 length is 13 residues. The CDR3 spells CASSTPGGRELFF. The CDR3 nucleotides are TGTGCCAGCAGCACCCCCGGCGGCAGGGAGCTGTTTTTT.

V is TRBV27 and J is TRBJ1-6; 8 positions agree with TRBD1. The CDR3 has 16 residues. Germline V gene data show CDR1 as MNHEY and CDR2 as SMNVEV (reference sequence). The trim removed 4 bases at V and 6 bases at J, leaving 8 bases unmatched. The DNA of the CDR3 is TGTGCCAGCAGTTCACTCGGACAGGGCGTTAATTCACCCCTCCACTTT. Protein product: CASSSLGQGVNSPLHF.

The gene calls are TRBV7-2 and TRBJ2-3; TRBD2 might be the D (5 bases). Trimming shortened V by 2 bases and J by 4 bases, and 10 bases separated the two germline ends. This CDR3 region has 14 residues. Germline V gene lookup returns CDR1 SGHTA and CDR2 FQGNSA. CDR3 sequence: CASSLTRWADTQYF. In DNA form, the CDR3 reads TGTGCCAGCAGCTTAACTAGATGGGCAGATACGCAGTATTTT.

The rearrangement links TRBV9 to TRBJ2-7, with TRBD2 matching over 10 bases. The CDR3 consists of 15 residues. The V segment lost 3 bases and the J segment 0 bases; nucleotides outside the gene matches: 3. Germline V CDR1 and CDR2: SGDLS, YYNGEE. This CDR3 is CASSGTSGISYEQYF. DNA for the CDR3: TGTGCCAGCAGCGGGACTAGCGGTATCTCCTACGAGCAGTACTTC.

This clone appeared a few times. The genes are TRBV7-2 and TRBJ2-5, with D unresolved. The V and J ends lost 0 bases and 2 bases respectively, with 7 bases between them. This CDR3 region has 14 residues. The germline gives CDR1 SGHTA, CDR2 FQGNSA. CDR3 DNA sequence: TGTGCCAGCAGCTTAGCAGTCGGTCAAGAGACCCAGTACTTC. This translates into CASSLAVGQETQYF.

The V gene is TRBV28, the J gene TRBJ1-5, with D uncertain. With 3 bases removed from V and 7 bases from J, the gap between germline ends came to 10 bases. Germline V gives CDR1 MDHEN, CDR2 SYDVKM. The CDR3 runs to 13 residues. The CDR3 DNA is TGTGCCAGCAGTTTTGGAGGGTGGCAGCCCCAGCATTTT. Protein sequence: CASSFGGWQPQHF.

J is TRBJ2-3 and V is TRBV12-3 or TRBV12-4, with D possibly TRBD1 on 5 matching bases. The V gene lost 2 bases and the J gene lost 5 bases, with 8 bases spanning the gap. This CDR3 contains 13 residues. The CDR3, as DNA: TGTGCCAGCAGTTTACGACAGAGAGATACGCAGTATTTT. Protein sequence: CASSLRQRDTQYF.

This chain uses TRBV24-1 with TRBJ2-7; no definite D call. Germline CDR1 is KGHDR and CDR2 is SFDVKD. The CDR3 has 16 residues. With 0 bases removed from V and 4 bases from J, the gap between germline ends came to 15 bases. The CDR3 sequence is CATSDLESEPYYEQYF. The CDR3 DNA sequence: TGTGCCACCAGTGATTTGGAGTCCGAACCATATTACGAGCAGTACTTC.

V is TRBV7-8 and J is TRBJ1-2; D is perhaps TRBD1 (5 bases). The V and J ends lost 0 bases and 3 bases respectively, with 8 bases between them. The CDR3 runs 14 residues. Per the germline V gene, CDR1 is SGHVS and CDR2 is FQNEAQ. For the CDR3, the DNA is TGTGCCAGCAGCTTAGCGGGCAGGGACTATGGCTACACCTTC. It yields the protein CASSLAGRDYGYTF. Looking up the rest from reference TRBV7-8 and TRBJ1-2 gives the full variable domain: GAGVSQSPRYKVAKRGQDVALRCDPISGHVSLFWYQQALGQGPEFLTYFQNEAQLDKSGLPSDRFFAERPEGSVSTLKIQRTQQEDSAVYLCASSLAGRDYGYTFGSGTRLTVV.

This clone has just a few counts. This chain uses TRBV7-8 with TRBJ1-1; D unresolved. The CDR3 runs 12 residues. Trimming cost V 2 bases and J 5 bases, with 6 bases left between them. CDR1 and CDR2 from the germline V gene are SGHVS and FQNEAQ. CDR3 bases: TGTGCCAGCAGCTTAACGGGAACTGAAGCTTTCTTT. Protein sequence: CASSLTGTEAFF.

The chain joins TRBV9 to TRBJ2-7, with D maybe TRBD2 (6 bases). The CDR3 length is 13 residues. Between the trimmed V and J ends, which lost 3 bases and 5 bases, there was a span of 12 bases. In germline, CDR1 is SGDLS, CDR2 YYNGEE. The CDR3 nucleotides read TGTGCCAGCAGCGCAGGGACTTCCGACGAGCAGTACTTC. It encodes CASSAGTSDEQYF.

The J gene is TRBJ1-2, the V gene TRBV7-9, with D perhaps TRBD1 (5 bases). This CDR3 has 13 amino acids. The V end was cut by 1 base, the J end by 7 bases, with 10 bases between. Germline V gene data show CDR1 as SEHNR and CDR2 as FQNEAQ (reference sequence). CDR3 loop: CASSLGGGVGYTF. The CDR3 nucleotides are TGTGCCAGCAGCTTAGGGGGCGGGGTTGGCTACACCTTC.

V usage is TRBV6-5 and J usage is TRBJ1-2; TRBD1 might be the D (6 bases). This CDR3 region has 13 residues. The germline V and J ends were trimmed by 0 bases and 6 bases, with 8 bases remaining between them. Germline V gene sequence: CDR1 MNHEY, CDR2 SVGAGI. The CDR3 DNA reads TGTGCCAGCAGTTACTCACAGGGACATGGCTACACCTTC. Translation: CASSYSQGHGYTF.

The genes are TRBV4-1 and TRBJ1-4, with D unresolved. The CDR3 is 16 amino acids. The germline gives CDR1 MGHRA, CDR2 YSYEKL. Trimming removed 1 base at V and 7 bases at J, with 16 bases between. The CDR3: CASSQVSTPRSEKLFF. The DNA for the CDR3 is TGCGCCAGCAGCCAAGTTAGTACCCCGAGGAGTGAAAAACTGTTTTTT.

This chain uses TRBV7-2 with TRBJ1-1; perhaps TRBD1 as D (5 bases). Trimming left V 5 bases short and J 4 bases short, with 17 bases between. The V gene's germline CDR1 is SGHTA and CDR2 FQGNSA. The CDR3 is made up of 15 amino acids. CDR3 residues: CASSQMATGGTEAFF. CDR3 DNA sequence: TGTGCCAGCAGCCAAATGGCTACCGGGGGCACTGAAGCTTTCTTT. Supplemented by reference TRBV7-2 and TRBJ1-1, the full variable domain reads GAGVSQSPSNKVTEKGKDVELRCDPISGHTALYWYRQSLGQGLEFLIYFQGNSAPDKSGLPSDRFSAERTGGSVSTLTIQRTQQEDSAVYLCASSQMATGGTEAFFGQGTRLTVV.

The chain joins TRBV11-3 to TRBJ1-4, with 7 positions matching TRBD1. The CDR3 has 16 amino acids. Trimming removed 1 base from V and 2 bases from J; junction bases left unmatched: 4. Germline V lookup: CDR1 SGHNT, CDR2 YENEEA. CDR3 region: CASSLAPTGTNEKLFF. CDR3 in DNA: TGTGCCAGCAGCTTAGCGCCGACAGGGACTAATGAAAAACTGTTTTTT.

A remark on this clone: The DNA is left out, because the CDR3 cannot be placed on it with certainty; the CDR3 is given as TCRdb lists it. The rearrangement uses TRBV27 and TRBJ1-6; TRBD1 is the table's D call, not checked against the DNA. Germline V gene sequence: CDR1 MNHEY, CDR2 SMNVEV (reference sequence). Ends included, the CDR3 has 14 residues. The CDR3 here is CASSFFGQPSPLHF.

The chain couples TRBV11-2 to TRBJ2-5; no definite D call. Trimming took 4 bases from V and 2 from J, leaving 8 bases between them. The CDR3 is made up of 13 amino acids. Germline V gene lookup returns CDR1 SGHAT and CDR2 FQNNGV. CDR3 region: CASSSNLQETQYF. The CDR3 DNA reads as TGTGCCAGCAGCTCGAACCTACAAGAGACCCAGTACTTC. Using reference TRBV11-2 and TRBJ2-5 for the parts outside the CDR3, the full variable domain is EAGVAQSPRYKIIEKRQSVAFWCNPISGHATLYWYQQILGQGPKLLIQFQNNGVVDDSQLPKDRFSAERLKGVDSTLKIQPAKLEDSAVYLCASSSNLQETQYFGPGTRLLVL.

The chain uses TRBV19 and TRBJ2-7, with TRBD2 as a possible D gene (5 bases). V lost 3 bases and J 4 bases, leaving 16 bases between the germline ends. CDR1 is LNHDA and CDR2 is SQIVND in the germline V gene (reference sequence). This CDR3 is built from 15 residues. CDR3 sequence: CASSIRYRGQYEQYF. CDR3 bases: TGTGCCAGTAGTATCCGGTATCGCGGGCAGTACGAGCAGTACTTC.

In DNA, the CDR3 is TGTGCCAGCAGCACCGGGACAGGGATTGCGCAGTACTTC. Amino acid sequence: CASSTGTGIAQYF. The chain employs TRBV11-1 and TRBJ2-7; TRBD1 agrees at 9 bases. CDR1 is SGHAT, CDR2 FQDESV, per germline (reference sequence). The CDR3 has 13 residues. J was trimmed by 9 bases and V by 5 bases; bases with no gene match: 8.

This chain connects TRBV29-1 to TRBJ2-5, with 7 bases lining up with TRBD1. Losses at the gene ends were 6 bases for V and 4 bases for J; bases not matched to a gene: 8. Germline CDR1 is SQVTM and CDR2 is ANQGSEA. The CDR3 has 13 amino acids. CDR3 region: CSVGGHRGETQYF. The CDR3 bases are TGCAGCGTCGGAGGACACAGGGGAGAGACCCAGTACTTC.

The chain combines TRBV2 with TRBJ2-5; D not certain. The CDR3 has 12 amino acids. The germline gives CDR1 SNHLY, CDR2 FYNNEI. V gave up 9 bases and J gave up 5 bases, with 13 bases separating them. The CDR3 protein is CASEPETETQYF. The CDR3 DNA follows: TGTGCCAGTGAACCGGAGACCGAGACCCAGTACTTC.

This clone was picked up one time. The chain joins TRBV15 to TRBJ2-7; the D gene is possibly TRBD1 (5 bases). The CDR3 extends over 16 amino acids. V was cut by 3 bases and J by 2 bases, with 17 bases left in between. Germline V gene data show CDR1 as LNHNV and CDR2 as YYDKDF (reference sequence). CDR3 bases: TGTGCCACCAGCAGTCTACGGACATCTATGCCCTACGAGCAGTACTTC. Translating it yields CATSSLRTSMPYEQYF.